The next 9 T cell receptor beta chains were all read from a single sample in a study of CD8 T cells in ankylosing spondylitis. These receptors have no identified antigens. TCRdb re-called the 5' RACE reads with MiXCR, one entry per CDR3 protein. The sample consists of about 800,000 distinct CDR3 sequences, about 12% of them appearing once. Study-wide points: A TCR beta motif of fewer than ten highly homologous variants seemed to mark ankylosing spondylitis blood.

What was sequenced was blood, either unsorted or a sorted T cell fraction (not recorded which). The receptors come from a male donor with ankylosing spondylitis.

This clonotype appeared a few times. V is TRBV12-3 or TRBV12-4 and J is TRBJ2-5; D gene ambiguous. The CDR3 contains 14 residues. V dropped 6 bases and J dropped 2 bases, with 13 bases sitting between them. The CDR3 DNA is TGTGCCAGCAGCTACCGCGGAAGGCAAGAGACCCAGTACTTC. Its translation: CASSYRGRQETQYF.

The V gene is TRBV5-1, the J gene TRBJ1-6, with TRBD1 as a possible D gene (5 bases). V shed 2 bases and J shed 7 bases, with 10 bases lying between them. The CDR3 consists of 14 residues. CDR1 is SGHRS, CDR2 YFSETQ, per germline. The CDR3 loop is CASSFGGTNSPLHF. Here the CDR3 DNA reads TGCGCCAGCAGCTTTGGGGGGACGAATTCACCCCTCCACTTT.

This clonotype has at least ten counts. The V and J genes are TRBV20-1 and TRBJ2-1; either TRBD1 or TRBD2 may supply D (5 bases each). Germline CDR1 reads DFQATT; CDR2 reads SNEGSKA (reference sequence). This CDR3 contains 14 residues. Trimming took 3 bases from V and 6 from J, leaving 15 bases between them. The CDR3, as DNA: TGCAGTGCTAGGAGGGACCCCGGGATCAATGAGCAGTTCTTC. Translated: CSARRDPGINEQFF.

This clonotype came up a few times. V is TRBV5-4 and J is TRBJ2-3; 7 bases agree with TRBD1. CDR1 SGHNT and CDR2 YYREEE come from the germline V gene (reference sequence). The ends lost 4 bases at V and 4 bases at J; junction bases unmatched: 6. The CDR3 consists of 14 residues. CDR3 nucleotides: TGTGCCAGCAGCCTGGACAGGTCGGCAGATACGCAGTATTTT. Translating gives CASSLDRSADTQYF.

This clonotype was detected a few times. The DNA for the CDR3 is TGTGCCAGCAGCGTAGGGATGCCAGGGCCTTATGAAGCTTTCTTT. It codes for CASSVGMPGPYEAFF. The V gene is TRBV9, the J gene TRBJ1-1, with a tentative D call TRBD1 (5 bases). Germline CDR1 reads SGDLS; CDR2 reads YYNGEE. The CDR3 is 15 residues long. Trimming shortened V by 0 bases and J by 7 bases, and 16 bases separated the two germline ends.

This clonotype was found many times. This chain joins TRBV29-1 and TRBJ2-7; 7 bases fit TRBD1. The CDR3 is made up of 13 amino acids. Germline assignment: CDR1 SQVTM and CDR2 ANQGSEA. After removal of 3 bases from V and 5 bases from J, the junction contained 7 bases not matched to a gene. The CDR3 here is CSVDLSGGNEQYF. DNA of the CDR3: TGCAGCGTTGATCTCTCAGGGGGTAACGAGCAGTACTTC.

This clonotype was observed a handful of times. The gene calls are TRBV20-1 and TRBJ1-5, with 7 nucleotides matching TRBD1. Trimming cost V 3 bases and J 4 bases; bases outside gene matches: 6. CDR3 length: 14 amino acids. CDR1 is DFQATT, CDR2 SNEGSKA, per germline (reference sequence). As DNA, the CDR3 is TGCAGTGCTAGTGGAGACAGGGAGAATCAGCCCCAGCATTTT. It specifies CSASGDRENQPQHF.

The chain combines TRBV3-1 with TRBJ2-7; 7 bases are a match to TRBD1. Trimming took 1 base from V and 2 from J; bases not matched to a gene: 5. CDR1 is LGHDT, CDR2 YNNKEL, per germline (reference sequence). The CDR3 has 15 amino acids. The CDR3 nucleotides are TGTGCCAGCAGCCAAGGAGTACAGGGGACCTACGAGCAGTACTTC. Amino acids: CASSQGVQGTYEQYF.

The table lists this clonotype with a few counts. V is TRBV27 and J is TRBJ2-7; 8 nucleotides align to TRBD2. Looked up from germline, CDR1 is MNHEY and CDR2 is SMNVEV (reference sequence). With V trimmed by 3 bases and J by 6 bases, 7 bases remained unmatched. CDR3 length equals 14 residues. The CDR3, as DNA: TGTGCCAGCAGTTTCCGACTAGCGCCGACCGAGCAGTACTTC. Its protein product is CASSFRLAPTEQYF.